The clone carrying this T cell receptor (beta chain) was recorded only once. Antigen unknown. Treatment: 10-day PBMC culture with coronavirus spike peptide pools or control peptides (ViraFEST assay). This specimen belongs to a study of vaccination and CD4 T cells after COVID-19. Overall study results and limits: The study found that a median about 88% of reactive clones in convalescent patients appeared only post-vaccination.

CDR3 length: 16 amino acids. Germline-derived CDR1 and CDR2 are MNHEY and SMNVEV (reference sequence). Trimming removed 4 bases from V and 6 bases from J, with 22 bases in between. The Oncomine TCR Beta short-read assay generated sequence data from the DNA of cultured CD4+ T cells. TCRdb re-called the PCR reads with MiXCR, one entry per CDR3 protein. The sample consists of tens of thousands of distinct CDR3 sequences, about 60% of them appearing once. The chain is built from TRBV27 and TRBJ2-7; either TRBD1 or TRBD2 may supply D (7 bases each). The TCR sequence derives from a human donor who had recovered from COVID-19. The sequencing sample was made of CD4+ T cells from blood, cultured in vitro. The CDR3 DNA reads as TGTGCCAGCAGTTCAGGGGGGGCGGGAGTGCGGCGCGAGCAGTACTTC. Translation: CASSSGGAGVRREQYF.